The sequence of this T cell receptor beta chain was determined in a study of vaccination and CD4 T cells after COVID-19. Study-wide context: Six males and four females, two Hispanic, made up the convalescents. Convalescent patients gave post-COVID blood a median around 91 days post-diagnosis, range 35 to 161.

Treatment here: approximately 11-day PBMC culture with coronavirus spike peptide pools or control peptides (ViraFEST assay). This clonotype appeared a single time. Its cognate antigen is unknown. The CDR3 length is 16 residues. Germline CDR1 reads DFQATT; CDR2 reads SNEGSKA (reference sequence). V shed 0 bases and J shed 2 bases, with 14 bases lying between them. CD4+ T cells that had been cultured provided DNA sequenced with the Oncomine TCR Beta short-read assay. Someone extracted genomic DNA from cultured CD4+ T cells. TCRdb re-analysed the PCR reads in MiXCR, keeping a single row per CDR3 protein. Among 15,000 to 25,000 distinct CDR3 sequences listed, under 80% were seen once.

The sequencing input was CD4+ T cells from blood, cultured in vitro. The chain recombines TRBV20-1 with TRBJ2-1; a possible D gene is TRBD2 (7 bases). The receptor was isolated from a human donor who had recovered from COVID-19. CDR3 loop: CSARDVGGRAYNEQFF. Here the CDR3 DNA reads TGCAGTGCTAGAGATGTCGGGGGGCGCGCCTACAATGAGCAGTTCTTC.